A single sample is the source of the 17 T cell receptor beta chains below, sequenced in a study of human T cells and chemical hapten exposure. Time point defined: patch test 1, 2 weeks after DPC sensitization. Treatment reported: therapeutic diphenylcyclopropenone sensitization with weekly scalp DPC. A single record per CDR3 protein comes from TCRdb applying MiXCR to the RACE reads. This sample has more than 65,000 distinct CDR3 sequences, with 9% to 12% found just once. The sample here was whole blood, taken in connection with sensitization to the hapten diphenylcyclopropenone (DPC). The receptors stem from a woman aged 45-65 years with alopecia areata. Some clones in this sample may be carry-over from other donors' samples.

This chain connects TRBV7-2 to TRBJ2-1; D is unresolved. The V gene's germline CDR1 is SGHTA and CDR2 FQGNSA. This CDR3 has 14 amino acids. Trimming shortened V by 5 bases and J by 5 bases, and 13 bases separated the two germline ends. CDR3 in DNA: TGTGCCAGCAGCCCCGACTGGAAAAACAATGAGCAGTTCTTC. This encodes CASSPDWKNNEQFF. The full variable domain, in which reference TRBV7-2 and TRBJ2-1 provide the parts outside the CDR3, is GAGVSQSPSNKVTEKGKDVELRCDPISGHTALYWYRQSLGQGLEFLIYFQGNSAPDKSGLPSDRFSAERTGGSVSTLTIQRTQQEDSAVYLCASSPDWKNNEQFFGPGTRLTVL.

The J gene is TRBJ2-1, the V gene TRBV4-3; no clear D. The germline CDR1 and CDR2 sequences are LGHNA and YSLEER. The CDR3 spans 13 residues. V dropped 2 bases and J dropped 9 bases, with 11 bases sitting between them. The CDR3, as DNA: TGCGCCAGCAGCCAATTAGAGTCCGGTGAGCAGTTCTTC. It specifies CASSQLESGEQFF.

The gene calls are TRBV7-2 and TRBJ2-1; D is perhaps TRBD1 (5 bases). Trimming left V 7 bases short and J 8 bases short, with 21 bases between. Germline V CDR1 and CDR2: SGHTA, FQGNSA. CDR3 length: 15 residues. CDR3 in DNA: TGTGCCAGCAACAGAGAGCCCCTCGAAGGGGATGAGCAGTTCTTC. This gives the protein CASNREPLEGDEQFF.

This clonotype was counted between two and nine times. This chain connects TRBV29-1 to TRBJ2-2, with unresolved D. The CDR3 has 14 amino acids. V dropped 6 bases and J dropped 3 bases, with 14 bases sitting between them. CDR1 and CDR2 (germline): SQVTM, ANQGSEA. Here the CDR3 reads CSVRLGLDTGELFF. In DNA, the CDR3 is TGCAGCGTCCGGCTGGGGTTGGACACCGGGGAGCTGTTTTTT.

The V and J genes are TRBV20-1 and TRBJ2-1; D may be TRBD2 (5 bases). The CDR3 totals 16 residues. V shed 0 bases and J shed 2 bases, with 14 bases lying between them. Germline assignment: CDR1 DFQATT and CDR2 SNEGSKA (reference sequence). The CDR3 spells CSARDPDGNPYNEQFF. The CDR3 DNA follows: TGCAGTGCTAGAGATCCGGACGGGAACCCCTACAATGAGCAGTTCTTC.

This clonotype was detected a few times. The chain carries TRBV3-1 and TRBJ2-7; 7 bases are shared with TRBD1. This CDR3 region has 15 residues. CDR1 and CDR2 (germline): LGHDT, YNNKEL (reference sequence). J lost 3 bases, V lost 3 bases, and 8 bases had no gene match. The CDR3 DNA is TGTGCCAGCAGCCAGTCGACAGGGAAGGGCTACGAGCAGTACTTC. Translated: CASSQSTGKGYEQYF.

The V and J genes are TRBV21-1 and TRBJ2-1; TRBD2 is the table's D call and was not checked against the DNA. TRBV21-1 has pseudogene status. CDR3 length: 17 residues. CDR3 bases: TGTGCCAGCAGCAAAGAAGGAGGCGGCGGACCTAACAATGAGCAGTTCTTC. This sequence encodes CASSKEGGGGPNNEQFF.

This clonotype was observed many times. The V and J genes are TRBV12-5 and TRBJ1-5; D gene unclear. Deletions cut 0 bases from V and 6 bases from J, with 3 bases between. The CDR3 covers 12 residues. Germline V gene lookup returns CDR1 LGHNT and CDR2 FRNRAP. CDR3 bases: TGTGCTAGTGGTTTGGTAGGTCAGCCCCAGCATTTT. As protein: CASGLVGQPQHF.

The chain uses TRBV10-3 and TRBJ2-7; D is perhaps TRBD2 (6 bases). There are 12 residues in the CDR3. V lost 5 bases and J 6 bases, leaving 11 bases between the germline ends. Germline CDR1 reads ENHRY; CDR2 reads SYGVKD. CDR3 amino acids: CAISYSEGEQYF. The CDR3 nucleotides are TGTGCCATCAGTTATTCGGAGGGCGAGCAGTACTTC.

The table lists this clonotype with a few counts. V and J are TRBV7-2 and TRBJ2-1, with 12 bases that match TRBD2. CDR1 is SGHTA and CDR2 is FQGNSA in the germline V gene. There are 17 residues in the CDR3. Trimming cost V 1 base and J 7 bases; bases outside gene matches: 8. This CDR3 reads CASSLERLAGVGNEQFF. The CDR3 DNA reads as TGTGCCAGCAGCTTAGAGAGACTAGCGGGAGTAGGAAATGAGCAGTTCTTC.

This clonotype was counted a few times. This sequence joins TRBV18 and TRBJ1-5, with 8 bases that match TRBD1. The germline V gene has CDR1 KGHSH and CDR2 LQKENI. CDR3 size: 15 residues. J was trimmed by 7 bases and V by 2 bases; bases with no gene match: 7. DNA of the CDR3: TGTGCCAGCTCACCAGGACAGGGCCCTTGGCAGCCCCAGCATTTT. Translated, it gives CASSPGQGPWQPQHF.

The chain combines TRBV28 with TRBJ1-4; weak D call: TRBD1 (5 bases). The germline V and J ends were trimmed by 6 bases and 8 bases, with 16 bases remaining between them. Germline values: CDR1 MDHEN, CDR2 SYDVKM. The length of the CDR3 is 14 residues. CDR3 sequence: CASRSGAGWEKLFF. CDR3 bases: TGTGCCAGCAGAAGCGGGGCGGGTTGGGAAAAACTGTTTTTT.

This chain connects TRBV6-1 to TRBJ2-1; 11 nucleotides agree with TRBD2. V lost 3 bases and J lost 5; bases outside the gene matches: 0. The CDR3 loop spans 14 amino acids. The germline CDR1 and CDR2 sequences are MNHNS and SASEGT. The CDR3 nucleotides are TGTGCCAGCAGTGATAGCGGGAGGGACAATGAGCAGTTCTTC. As protein: CASSDSGRDNEQFF.

The CDR3 DNA sequence: TGCAGCGTTGAAGACCGGACAGGGTCCGACCCAGGGAGGACCCAGTACTTC. Encoded protein: CSVEDRTGSDPGRTQYF. The chain combines TRBV29-1 with TRBJ2-5, with 8 nucleotides matching TRBD1. Germline V gene sequence: CDR1 SQVTM, CDR2 ANQGSEA. This CDR3 contains 17 residues. Trimming cost V 0 bases and J 7 bases; bases outside gene matches: 16.

This clonotype was observed a handful of times. This chain joins TRBV6-2 or TRBV6-3 and TRBJ2-2; D possibly corresponds to TRBD2 (6 bases). Per germline, CDR1 MNHEY and CDR2 SVGEGT. The CDR3 is made up of 14 amino acids. Trimming pared 5 bases from V and 6 bases from J, leaving 13 bases between. This chain's CDR3 is CASSDGGRSGELFF. The CDR3 coding sequence is TGTGCCAGCAGTGACGGGGGTCGCTCCGGGGAGCTGTTTTTT.

This clonotype appeared a few times. V and J are TRBV29-1 and TRBJ2-7; D possibly corresponds to TRBD2 (5 bases). The V and J ends lost 4 bases and 6 bases respectively, with 13 bases between them. Looked up from germline, CDR1 is SQVTM and CDR2 is ANQGSEA. This CDR3 region has 12 residues. The CDR3 sequence is CSVGEFYAEQYF. The CDR3 bases are TGCAGCGTTGGGGAGTTTTACGCCGAGCAGTACTTC.

There are a few counts of this clonotype. The V call is TRBV28, the J call TRBJ1-5, with D hard to call. Germline V gene data show CDR1 as MDHEN and CDR2 as SYDVKM. The length of the CDR3 is 15 residues. Trimming cost V 2 bases and J 4 bases, with 12 bases left between them. The CDR3, as DNA: TGTGCCAGCAGTTTAGGATCCACGGGAAATCAGCCCCAGCATTTT. Translated: CASSLGSTGNQPQHF.